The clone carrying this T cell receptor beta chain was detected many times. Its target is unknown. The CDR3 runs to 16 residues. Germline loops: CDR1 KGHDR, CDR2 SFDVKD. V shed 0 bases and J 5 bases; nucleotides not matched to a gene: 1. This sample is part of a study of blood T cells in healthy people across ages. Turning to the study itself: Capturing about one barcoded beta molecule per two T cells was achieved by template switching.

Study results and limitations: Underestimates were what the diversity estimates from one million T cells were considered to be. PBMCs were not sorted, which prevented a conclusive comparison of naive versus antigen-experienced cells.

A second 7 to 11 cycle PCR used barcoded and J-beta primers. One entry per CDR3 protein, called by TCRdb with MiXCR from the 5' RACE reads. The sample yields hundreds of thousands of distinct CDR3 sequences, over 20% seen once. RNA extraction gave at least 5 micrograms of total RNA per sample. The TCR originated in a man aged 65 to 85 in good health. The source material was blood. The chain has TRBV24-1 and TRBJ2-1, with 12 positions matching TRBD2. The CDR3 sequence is CATSDLGLAGNNEQFF. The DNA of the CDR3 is TGTGCCACCAGTGATTTGGGACTAGCGGGAAACAATGAGCAGTTCTTC.